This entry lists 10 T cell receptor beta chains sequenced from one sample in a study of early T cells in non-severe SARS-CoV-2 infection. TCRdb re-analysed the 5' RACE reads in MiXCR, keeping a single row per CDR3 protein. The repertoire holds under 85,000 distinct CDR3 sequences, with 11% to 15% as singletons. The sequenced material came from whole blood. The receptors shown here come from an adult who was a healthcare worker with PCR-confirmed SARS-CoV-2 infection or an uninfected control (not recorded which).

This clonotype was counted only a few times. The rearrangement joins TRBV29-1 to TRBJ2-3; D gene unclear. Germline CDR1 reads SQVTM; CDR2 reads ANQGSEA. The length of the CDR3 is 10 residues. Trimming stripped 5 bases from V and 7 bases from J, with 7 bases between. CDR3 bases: TGCAGCGTTATCGCGTATACGCAGTATTTT. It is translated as CSVIAYTQYF.

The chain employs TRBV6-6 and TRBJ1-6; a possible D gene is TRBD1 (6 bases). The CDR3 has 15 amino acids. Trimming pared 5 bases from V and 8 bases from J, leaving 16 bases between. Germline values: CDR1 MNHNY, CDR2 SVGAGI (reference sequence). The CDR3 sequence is CASSLGGASYSPLHF. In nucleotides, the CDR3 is TGTGCCAGCAGTCTGGGGGGCGCGTCATATTCACCCCTCCACTTT.

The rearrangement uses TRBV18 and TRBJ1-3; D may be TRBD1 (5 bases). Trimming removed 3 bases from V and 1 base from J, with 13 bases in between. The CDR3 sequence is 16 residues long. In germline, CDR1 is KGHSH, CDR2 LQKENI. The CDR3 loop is CASSPGPRRSGNTIYF. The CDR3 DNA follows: TGTGCCAGCTCACCGGGGCCCCGCCGGTCTGGAAACACCATATATTTT.

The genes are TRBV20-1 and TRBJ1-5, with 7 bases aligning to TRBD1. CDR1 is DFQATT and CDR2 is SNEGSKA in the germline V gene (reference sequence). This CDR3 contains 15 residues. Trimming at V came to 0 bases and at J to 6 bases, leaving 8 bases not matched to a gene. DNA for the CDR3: TGCAGTGCTAGAGATCGACAGGGATGGGGTCAGCCCCAGCATTTT. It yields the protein CSARDRQGWGQPQHF.

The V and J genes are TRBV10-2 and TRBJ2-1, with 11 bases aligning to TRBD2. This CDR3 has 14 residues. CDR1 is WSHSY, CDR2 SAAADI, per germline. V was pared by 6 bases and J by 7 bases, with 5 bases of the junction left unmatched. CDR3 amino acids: CASRLAGDVNEQFF. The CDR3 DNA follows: TGCGCCAGCAGACTAGCGGGGGATGTGAATGAGCAGTTCTTC.

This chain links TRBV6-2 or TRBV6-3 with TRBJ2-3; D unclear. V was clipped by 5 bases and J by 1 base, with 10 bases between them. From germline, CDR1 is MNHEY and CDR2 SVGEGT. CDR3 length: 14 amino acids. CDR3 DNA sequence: TGTGCCAGCAGTCCGCCCCGGCGCACAGATACGCAGTATTTT. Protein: CASSPPRRTDTQYF.

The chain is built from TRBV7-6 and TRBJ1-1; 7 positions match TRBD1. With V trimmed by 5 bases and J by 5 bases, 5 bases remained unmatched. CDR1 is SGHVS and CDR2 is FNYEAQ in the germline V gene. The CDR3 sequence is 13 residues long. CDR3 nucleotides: TGTGCCAGCAGCCCGGGACAGAAGACTGAAGCTTTCTTT. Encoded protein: CASSPGQKTEAFF.

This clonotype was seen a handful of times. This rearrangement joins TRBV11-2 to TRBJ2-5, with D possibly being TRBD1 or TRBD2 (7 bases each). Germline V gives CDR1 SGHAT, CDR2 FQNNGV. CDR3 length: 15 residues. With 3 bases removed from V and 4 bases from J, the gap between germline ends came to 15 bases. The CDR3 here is CASSFRGGSSETQYF. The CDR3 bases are TGTGCCAGCAGCTTCAGGGGGGGCAGTTCAGAGACCCAGTACTTC.

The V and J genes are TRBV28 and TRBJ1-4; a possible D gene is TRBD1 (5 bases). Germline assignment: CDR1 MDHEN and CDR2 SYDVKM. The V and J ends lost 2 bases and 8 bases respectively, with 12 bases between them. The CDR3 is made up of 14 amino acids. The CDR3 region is CASSLDNPGEKLFF. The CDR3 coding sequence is TGTGCCAGCAGTTTAGACAACCCAGGGGAAAAACTGTTTTTT.

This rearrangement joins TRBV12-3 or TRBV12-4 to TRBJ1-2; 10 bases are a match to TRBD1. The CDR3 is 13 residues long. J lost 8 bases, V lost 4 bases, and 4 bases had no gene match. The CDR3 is CASSSGTGAGYTF. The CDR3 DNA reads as TGTGCCAGCAGTTCCGGGACAGGGGCCGGCTACACCTTC.